Listed below are T cell receptor beta chains from one sample, sequenced in a study of shared clonotypes between healthy human individuals. Clones were sequenced by immunoSEQ multiplex PCR, and TCRdb holds only the in-frame ones, with some missing. The sample records some 1,100,000 clones, around 78% being singletons. What was sequenced was memory CD4+ T cells from PBMCs. Receptors originate from a man between 18 and 35 years old in good health. Some clones in this sample may be carry-over from other donors' samples. Both conserved end residues are part of each CDR3. D genes are given only for firm matches. Size is stated for part of the rows, as once, few or many counts, or as a class when the clone is expanded.

V: TRBV7-2
J: TRBJ1-2
D: TRBD1
size: NA
DNA: TGTGCCAGCAGCTTAGCGGGACAGGGAGGATATGGCTACACCTTC
CDR3: CASSLAGQGGYGYTF

V: TRBV2
J: TRBJ2-7
D: NA
size: NA
DNA: TGTGCCAGCCTTCGCGGAGGCTCCTACGAGCAGTACTTC
CDR3: CASLRGGSYEQYF

V: TRBV28
J: TRBJ2-7
D: TRBD2
size: NA
DNA: TGTGCCAGCAGTTTAATAGGGACTAGAAGCTACGAGCAGTACTTC
CDR3: CASSLIGTRSYEQYF

V: TRBV28
J: TRBJ2-7
D: NA
size: NA
DNA: TGTGCCAGCCTTAGCTCCTACGAGCAGTACTTC
CDR3: CASLSSYEQYF

V: TRBV11-3
J: TRBJ1-4
D: NA
size: NA
DNA: TGTGCCAGCAGCTTAGTGATGGGTTCGGCTAATGAAAAACTGTTTTTT
CDR3: CASSLVMGSANEKLFF

V: TRBV27
J: TRBJ2-5
D: TRBD1
size: NA
DNA: TGTGCCAGCGCCGGGACAGGGGGCGGGACCCAGTACTTC
CDR3: CASAGTGGGTQYF

V: TRBV7-9
J: TRBJ1-1
D: TRBD1
size: NA
DNA: TGTGCCAGCAGCGCGGGACAGGGGGCAATGAACACTGAAGCTTTCTTT
CDR3: CASSAGQGAMNTEAFF

V: TRBV6-6
J: TRBJ2-7
D: TRBD2
size: once
DNA: TGTGCCAGCAGGCCCGGACTAGCGGGCTACGAGCAGTACTTC
CDR3: CASRPGLAGYEQYF

V: TRBV7-2
J: TRBJ1-2
D: NA
size: NA
DNA: TGTGCCAGCAGCCCCGGTTGGAACAACTATGGCTACACCTTC
CDR3: CASSPGWNNYGYTF

V: TRBV7-2
J: TRBJ2-1
D: TRBD2
size: NA
DNA: TGTGCCAGCAGCCCCGAACTAGCGGGGGCCTACAATGAGCAGTTCTTC
CDR3: CASSPELAGAYNEQFF

V: TRBV5-4
J: TRBJ2-7
D: TRBD1
size: NA
DNA: TGTGCCAGCAGCCACCTTGCACAGGGGGCAGGTGAGCAGTACTTC
CDR3: CASSHLAQGAGEQYF

V: TRBV29-1
J: TRBJ1-1
D: TRBD1
size: NA
DNA: TGCAGCGTTCGACCGAAAATACAGGGGGCGAACACTGAAGCTTTCTTT
CDR3: CSVRPKIQGANTEAFF

V: TRBV5-1
J: TRBJ2-7
D: NA
size: NA
DNA: TGCGCCAGCAGCTTGGAGGGGCTGTACGAGCAGTACTTC
CDR3: CASSLEGLYEQYF

V: TRBV10-3
J: TRBJ1-2
D: NA
size: NA
DNA: TGTGCCATCTCACCCGGGGGCGACTATGGCTACACCTTC
CDR3: CAISPGGDYGYTF

V: TRBV15
J: TRBJ2-5
D: NA
size: NA
DNA: TGTGCCACCAGCAGAGGGGGGTGGTCGAGAGTAAACCAAGAGACCCAGTACTTC
CDR3: CATSRGGWSRVNQETQYF

V: TRBV6-1
J: TRBJ1-1
D: TRBD1
size: NA
DNA: TGTGCCAGTGTCAAGGGACAGGGGTATAACACTGAAGCTTTCTTT
CDR3: CASVKGQGYNTEAFF

V: TRBV28
J: TRBJ1-2
D: NA
size: NA
DNA: TGTGCCAGCAGGCAATACTATGGCTACACCTTC
CDR3: CASRQYYGYTF

V: TRBV11-2
J: TRBJ1-5
D: NA
size: NA
DNA: TGTGCCAGCAGCTTAGATGATGTAAGCGGGCAGCCCCAGCATTTT
CDR3: CASSLDDVSGQPQHF

V: TRBV5-1
J: TRBJ2-1
D: TRBD1
size: NA
DNA: TGCGCCAGCAGCTTGGGACAGGGGACGGCTGAGCAGTTCTTC
CDR3: CASSLGQGTAEQFF

V: TRBV28
J: TRBJ1-5
D: NA
size: NA
DNA: TGTGCCAGCAGTTCCAGACAGGGCAATCAGCCCCAGCATTTT
CDR3: CASSSRQGNQPQHF

V: TRBV7-8
J: TRBJ2-7
D: NA
size: many
DNA: TGTGCCAGCAGCTCACCGGGCCGCAGCTCCTACGAGCAGTACTTC
CDR3: CASSSPGRSSYEQYF

V: TRBV4-1
J: TRBJ1-4
D: TRBD1
size: NA
DNA: TGCGCCAGCAGCGCCCGACAGGGGGTCAATGAAAAACTGTTTTTT
CDR3: CASSARQGVNEKLFF

V: TRBV6-5
J: TRBJ2-3
D: TRBD2
size: NA
DNA: TGTGCCAGCAGAACTAGCGGGTCCTTCACAGATACGCAGTATTTT
CDR3: CASRTSGSFTDTQYF

V: TRBV4-2
J: TRBJ2-1
D: NA
size: once
DNA: TGTGCCAGCAGCTCGATGACCCCGGCGGGGGCTGAGCAGTTCTTC
CDR3: CASSSMTPAGAEQFF

V: TRBV27
J: TRBJ1-4
D: NA
size: NA
DNA: TGTGCCAGCAGTTTCGGCAGGGGAGGAGAAAAACTGTTTTTT
CDR3: CASSFGRGGEKLFF

V: TRBV6-5
J: TRBJ1-2
D: TRBD1
size: NA
DNA: TGTGCCAGCAGTTGGCCGGGACAGGGGGCCTACACCTTC
CDR3: CASSWPGQGAYTF

V: TRBV27
J: TRBJ2-1
D: NA
size: NA
DNA: TGTGCCAGCACTCCTATGGGAACCTACAATGAGCAGTTCTTC
CDR3: CASTPMGTYNEQFF

V: TRBV7-9
J: TRBJ1-2
D: NA
size: NA
DNA: TGTGCCAGCAGCGCCTGGGGCACCCCCGCCCGGGATGGCTACACCTTC
CDR3: CASSAWGTPARDGYTF

V: TRBV2
J: TRBJ2-7
D: TRBD2
size: NA
DNA: TGTGCCAGCAGTGAAGCGCTTCGACTAGCGGGCGGCTACGAGCAGTACTTC
CDR3: CASSEALRLAGGYEQYF

V: TRBV15
J: TRBJ2-7
D: TRBD1
size: once
DNA: TGTGCCACCAGCAGAGATATTGTACAGGGGTTGAGGGAGCAGTACTTC
CDR3: CATSRDIVQGLREQYF

V: TRBV19
J: TRBJ2-7
D: NA
size: NA
DNA: TGTGCCAGTAGTATCGGGTACGAGCAGTACTTC
CDR3: CASSIGYEQYF

V: TRBV10-3
J: TRBJ2-7
D: TRBD2
size: NA
DNA: TGTGCCATCAGTGAGGGGAGCGGGAGGGCAAAATCCTACGAGCAGTACTTC
CDR3: CAISEGSGRAKSYEQYF

V: TRBV21-1
J: TRBJ1-2
D: NA
size: NA
DNA: TGTGCCAGCAGCCCCGCGCCTGGCTACACCTTC
CDR3: CASSPAPGYTF

V: TRBV5-1
J: TRBJ1-4
D: NA
size: few
DNA: TGCGCCAGCAGCTCAGTCGGGACGGTTAATGAAAAACTGTTTTTT
CDR3: CASSSVGTVNEKLFF

V: TRBV29-1
J: TRBJ2-1
D: TRBD2
size: few
DNA: TGCAGCGGATTAGCGGGAGGGGTATCGCAGTTCTTC
CDR3: CSGLAGGVSQFF

V: TRBV19
J: TRBJ1-3
D: NA
size: NA
DNA: TGTGCCAGTAGTATTTCCGGACAGCGACTCTCTGGAAACACCATATATTTT
CDR3: CASSISGQRLSGNTIYF

V: TRBV7-2
J: TRBJ2-1
D: NA
size: NA
DNA: TGTGCCAGCAGCTTCCACGGAGGGAACGAGCAGTTCTTC
CDR3: CASSFHGGNEQFF

V: TRBV27
J: TRBJ2-7
D: TRBD2
size: once
DNA: TGTGCCAGCAGTTTCACAATTAGCGGGAGATTCTACGAGCAGTACTTC
CDR3: CASSFTISGRFYEQYF

V: TRBV9
J: TRBJ2-5
D: NA
size: NA
DNA: TGTGCCAGCAGCAAAACAGGGCGAGGGGCCGAGACCCAGTACTTC
CDR3: CASSKTGRGAETQYF

V: TRBV27
J: TRBJ1-5
D: TRBD1
size: NA
DNA: TGTGCCAGCAGTTTCGACAGGGGTCAGCCCCAGCATTTT
CDR3: CASSFDRGQPQHF

V: TRBV9
J: TRBJ1-1
D: TRBD1
size: NA
DNA: TGTGCCAGCAGCGGTAGCCGGGACAGATTCACTGAAGCTTTCTTT
CDR3: CASSGSRDRFTEAFF

V: TRBV9
J: TRBJ1-1
D: TRBD1
size: NA
DNA: TGTGCCAGCAGCTCGCACAGGGGGCGCGCCACTGAAGCTTTCTTT
CDR3: CASSSHRGRATEAFF

V: TRBV5-4
J: TRBJ2-3
D: NA
size: NA
DNA: TGTGCCAGCAGCAATTGGGGTAGCACAGATACGCAGTATTTT
CDR3: CASSNWGSTDTQYF

V: TRBV18
J: TRBJ1-1
D: TRBD1
size: NA
DNA: TGTGCCAGCTCAGGGGACAGCTTTATGAACACTGAAGCTTTCTTT
CDR3: CASSGDSFMNTEAFF

V: TRBV5-1
J: TRBJ1-3
D: NA
size: NA
DNA: TGCGCCAGCAGCCCGTCACCCGCGAACTCTGGAAACACCATATATTTT
CDR3: CASSPSPANSGNTIYF

V: TRBV27
J: TRBJ2-3
D: NA
size: NA
DNA: TGTGCCAGCAGTTTGGAGGCTAAAACCACAGATACGCAGTATTTT
CDR3: CASSLEAKTTDTQYF

V: TRBV28
J: TRBJ1-2
D: TRBD1
size: NA
DNA: TGTGCCAGCAGTTTAAGTTTAGGTTCGACAGGGGGCAACTATGGCTACACCTTC
CDR3: CASSLSLGSTGGNYGYTF

V: TRBV18
J: TRBJ2-5
D: NA
size: once
DNA: TGTGCCAGCTCACCCGACGGACTCCCAGAGACCCAGTACTTC
CDR3: CASSPDGLPETQYF